The rows below give T cell receptor beta chains drawn from one sample of a study of T cells in lung cancer brain metastases. Generated by immunoSEQ multiplex PCR, the TCRdb table keeps only in-frame clones and is missing some. The table records 3,000 to 3,500 clones, around 90% of them present only once. Sequenced material: tumor tissue from the primary lung tumor. The receptors come from a man between 65 and 85 years old with non-small cell lung cancer. Each CDR3 is given with its conserved first and last residue. D genes are given only for firm matches. The size field is filled for only some rows; it gives once, few, many or a size class.

j_call	d_call	clone_size	v_call	cdr3_nt	cdr3_aa
TRBJ1-2	TRBD1	NA	TRBV15	TGTGCCACCAGCAGAGGAGGACAGGGTGGCTATGGCTACACCTTC	CATSRGGQGGYGYTF
TRBJ1-3	NA	NA	TRBV19	TGTGCCAGTAGTATTTCCGCCTTCTCTGGAAACACCATATATTTT	CASSISAFSGNTIYF
TRBJ1-3	NA	NA	TRBV6-5	TGTGCCAGCAGTCCGTTCTCTGGAAACACCATATATTTT	CASSPFSGNTIYF
TRBJ2-2	NA	NA	TRBV7-9	TGTGCCAGCAGATCCACTCGGGGGCCGGGTACCGGGGAGCTGTTTTTT	CASRSTRGPGTGELFF
TRBJ2-1	NA	NA	TRBV18	TGTGCCAGCTCACCACGGGGGATCAATGAGCAGTTCTTC	CASSPRGINEQFF
TRBJ1-1	NA	NA	TRBV11-2	TGTGCCAGCAGCTTAGTGGGGTTAGAAGCTGAAGCTTTCTTT	CASSLVGLEAEAFF
TRBJ1-2	NA	few	TRBV29-1	TGCAGCGTTGGGATTGGGGGCGCGATATCGACCTTGAATGGCTACACCTTC	CSVGIGGAISTLNGYTF
TRBJ1-3	NA	NA	TRBV18	TGTGCCAGCTCGCCAGCCTCGATCCGGAGAAACACCATATATTTT	CASSPASIRRNTIYF
TRBJ2-2	NA	NA	TRBV5-4	TGTGCCAGCACCACACGAGGCACCGGGGAGCTGTTTTTT	CASTTRGTGELFF
TRBJ2-4	TRBD1	NA	TRBV18	TGTGCCAGCTCACCACGCGACAGGGTAAAGAACATTCAGTACTTC	CASSPRDRVKNIQYF
TRBJ2-5	TRBD2	few	TRBV7-8	TGTGCCAGCAGCTTGGCGAATTCATTGGCGGGAGGGGTAAAGACCCAGTACTTC	CASSLANSLAGGVKTQYF
TRBJ1-2	NA	NA	TRBV30	TGTGCCTGGAGTGTCGGCAGCCTGTATGGCTACACCTTC	CAWSVGSLYGYTF
TRBJ2-2	TRBD2	NA	TRBV5-1	TGCGCCAGCAGCCCGGGTGGGAGCGGGAGTTACACCGGGGAGCTGTTTTTT	CASSPGGSGSYTGELFF
TRBJ2-5	TRBD1	NA	TRBV6-4	TGTGCCAGCAGTGAGAACAGGGGCCAGACCCAGTACTTC	CASSENRGQTQYF
TRBJ2-2	NA	once	TRBV19	TGTGCCAGTAGATTGGCCAGGGCTAACACCGGGGAGCTGTTTTTT	CASRLARANTGELFF
TRBJ2-1	TRBD2	NA	TRBV5-6	TGTGCCAGCAGCCTCCTTAGCGGGGACAACAATGAGCAGTTCTTC	CASSLLSGDNNEQFF
TRBJ1-2	NA	NA	TRBV2	TGTGCCAGCCTACAGACCCTTGCTAACTATGGCTACACCTTC	CASLQTLANYGYTF
TRBJ2-1	TRBD1	NA	TRBV29-1	TGCAGCGCGTGGACAGGGGGTTTGAATGAGCAGTTCTTC	CSAWTGGLNEQFF
TRBJ1-3	NA	NA	TRBV5-5	TGTGCCAGCAGCTTGAGAATCCGGGACACAAGGGGCTCTGGAAACACCATATATTTT	CASSLRIRDTRGSGNTIYF
TRBJ2-7	NA	NA	TRBV2	TGTGCCAACTACAGGTTGAGCGAGCAGTACTTC	CANYRLSEQYF
TRBJ2-1	TRBD2	NA	TRBV18	TGTGCCAGCTCACCACGCGCCGGGACTAGCGGTTACAATGAGCAGTTCTTC	CASSPRAGTSGYNEQFF
TRBJ2-7	TRBD1	NA	TRBV4-2	TGTGCCAGCAGCCAAGAAGGCGGACAGGGACGCGAGCAGTACTTC	CASSQEGGQGREQYF
TRBJ1-6	NA	NA	TRBV7-3	TGTGCCAGCAGCTTAACAGGACCAATGAATTCACCCCTCCACTTT	CASSLTGPMNSPLHF
TRBJ2-7	NA	NA	TRBV29-1	TGCAGCGTTGGAATCGGCTACCGTCCCGAGCAGTACTTC	CSVGIGYRPEQYF
TRBJ1-3	NA	NA	TRBV14	TGTGCCAGCAGCTTAGGGACGCACTCTGGAAACACCATATATTTT	CASSLGTHSGNTIYF
TRBJ1-1	NA	NA	TRBV7-9	TGTGCCAGCAGCCCTCGGGACCTCTCGAACACTGAAGCTTTCTTT	CASSPRDLSNTEAFF
TRBJ2-5	NA	NA	TRBV5-8	TGTGCCAGCAGCTTGGTAAGAGAGACCCAGTACTTC	CASSLVRETQYF
TRBJ1-1	TRBD1	once	TRBV18	TGTGCCAGCTCACGACGGGTTTCGAGGACAGGGAGGAACACTGAAGCTTTCTTT	CASSRRVSRTGRNTEAFF
TRBJ1-5	NA	once	TRBV5-1	TGCGCCAGCAGCGTGGACAGTTATAGCAATCAGCCCCAGCATTTT	CASSVDSYSNQPQHF
TRBJ1-1	TRBD1	NA	TRBV29-1	TGCAGCGTTGGACAGGGGGCAGCTGAAGCTTTCTTT	CSVGQGAAEAFF
TRBJ1-4	TRBD1	NA	TRBV18	TGTGCCAGCTCACCCGGGACAGTGGCGGAAAAACTGTTTTTT	CASSPGTVAEKLFF
TRBJ1-1	TRBD1	NA	TRBV29-1	TGCAGCGTAGGCCGCTACCGACAGGGGGCGGCTTTTGGCTCTGAAGCTTTCTTT	CSVGRYRQGAAFGSEAFF
TRBJ2-2	TRBD2	once	TRBV5-6	TGTGCCAGCAGCTGGGGGGTTAGCGGGACGGGCACCGGGGAGCTGTTTTTT	CASSWGVSGTGTGELFF
TRBJ1-4	NA	NA	TRBV28	TGTGCCAGCAGTTTGGACGGTAAACTGTTTTTT	CASSLDGKLFF
TRBJ1-2	NA	NA	TRBV5-4	TGTGCCAGCAGCTTGATGGGCAGGGGCCTGAGTAGCTACACCTTC	CASSLMGRGLSSYTF
TRBJ2-2	TRBD2	NA	TRBV19	TGTGCCAGTAGTATCCTAGCGGGGCGGGGGGAGCTGTTTTTT	CASSILAGRGELFF
TRBJ2-5	TRBD2	NA	TRBV9	TGTGCCAGCAGCGTAGGACTAGCGGAAGAGACCCAGTACTTC	CASSVGLAEETQYF
TRBJ2-6	NA	NA	TRBV30	TGTGCCTGGAGTCAAAATCGGGGGAGTGGTGGGGCCAACGTCCTGACTTTC	CAWSQNRGSGGANVLTF
TRBJ2-2	NA	NA	TRBV6-5	TGTGCCAGCAGTTACGAACAGGGAGTACGGGAGCTGTTTTTT	CASSYEQGVRELFF
TRBJ2-3	NA	NA	TRBV29-1	TGCAGCGCCCTGCGCGGGGCAGATACGCAGTATTTT	CSALRGADTQYF
TRBJ2-1	TRBD2	NA	TRBV29-1	TGCAGCGGACTAGCTCCAAATGAGCAGTTCTTC	CSGLAPNEQFF
TRBJ2-1	TRBD1	once	TRBV7-8	TGTGCCAGCAGCTTAGGGGGACAGGGGAATGAGCAGTTCTTC	CASSLGGQGNEQFF
TRBJ2-1	NA	few	TRBV5-4	TGTGCCAGCAGCCTAGTAGACCCCGAAGATGAGCAGTTCTTC	CASSLVDPEDEQFF
TRBJ1-1	NA	NA	TRBV13	TGTGCCAGCTCTAGTAGGACACCTGAAGCTTTCTTT	CASSSRTPEAFF
TRBJ1-3	NA	NA	TRBV9	TGTGCCAGCAGCTTCCCCGGAAACACCATATATTTT	CASSFPGNTIYF
TRBJ2-7	NA	NA	TRBV5-5	TGTGCCAGCAGCTCCACCAGGGGGGCCTACGAGCAGTACTTC	CASSSTRGAYEQYF
TRBJ2-5	TRBD1	NA	TRBV10-1	TGCGCCAGCAAGAAGGGGGCGAAGACCCAGTACTTC	CASKKGAKTQYF
TRBJ2-1	NA	NA	TRBV5-6	TGTGCCAGCAGCTTGGTTGGTACCGATGAGCAGTTCTTC	CASSLVGTDEQFF
TRBJ2-2	NA	NA	TRBV7-8	TGTGCCAGCAGCTGGACGAGGAACACCGGGGAGCTGTTTTTT	CASSWTRNTGELFF